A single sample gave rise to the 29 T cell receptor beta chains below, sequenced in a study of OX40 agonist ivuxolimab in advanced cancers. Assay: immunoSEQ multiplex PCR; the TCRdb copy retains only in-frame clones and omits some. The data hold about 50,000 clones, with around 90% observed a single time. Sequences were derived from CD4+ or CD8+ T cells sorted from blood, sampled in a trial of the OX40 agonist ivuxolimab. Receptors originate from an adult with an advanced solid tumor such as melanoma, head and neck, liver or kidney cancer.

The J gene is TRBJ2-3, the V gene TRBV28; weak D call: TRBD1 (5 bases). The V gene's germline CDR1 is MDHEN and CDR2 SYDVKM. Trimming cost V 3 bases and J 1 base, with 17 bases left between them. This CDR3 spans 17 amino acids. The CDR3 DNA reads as TGTGCCAGCAGTTTCCCACCTCTACAGGACCGCACAGATACGCAGTATTTT. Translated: CASSFPPLQDRTDTQYF.

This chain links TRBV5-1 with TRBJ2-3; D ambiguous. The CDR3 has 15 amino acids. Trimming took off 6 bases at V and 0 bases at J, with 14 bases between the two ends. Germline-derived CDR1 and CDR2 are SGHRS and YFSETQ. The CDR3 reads CASTYGSFSTDTQYF. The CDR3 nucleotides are TGCGCCAGCACTTATGGCAGTTTTAGCACAGATACGCAGTATTTT.

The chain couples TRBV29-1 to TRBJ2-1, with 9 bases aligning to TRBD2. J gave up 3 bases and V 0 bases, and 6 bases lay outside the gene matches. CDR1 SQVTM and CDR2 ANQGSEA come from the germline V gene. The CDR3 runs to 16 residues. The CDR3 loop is CSVEEELAGYYNEQFF. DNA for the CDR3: TGCAGCGTTGAAGAGGAGCTAGCGGGGTACTACAATGAGCAGTTCTTC.

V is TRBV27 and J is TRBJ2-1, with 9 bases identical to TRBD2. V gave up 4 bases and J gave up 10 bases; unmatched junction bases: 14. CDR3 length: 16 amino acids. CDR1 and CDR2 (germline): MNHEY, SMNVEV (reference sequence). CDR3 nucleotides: TGTGCCAGCAGTTCCGTCCTGGCGGGAGGGCCGGGGGAGCAGTTCTTC. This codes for CASSSVLAGGPGEQFF.

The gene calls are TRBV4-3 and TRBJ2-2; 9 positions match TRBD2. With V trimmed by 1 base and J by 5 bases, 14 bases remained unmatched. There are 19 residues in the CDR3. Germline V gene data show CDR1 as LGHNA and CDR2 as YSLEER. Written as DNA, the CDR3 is TGCGCCAGCAGCCAAGCCCTCGGTCGCGGAGCGGGAGGTACCGGGGAGCTGTTTTTT. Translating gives CASSQALGRGAGGTGELFF.

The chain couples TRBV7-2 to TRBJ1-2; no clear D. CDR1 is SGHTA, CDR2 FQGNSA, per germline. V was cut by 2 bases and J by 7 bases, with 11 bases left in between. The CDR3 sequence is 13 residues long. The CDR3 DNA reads TGTGCCAGCAGCTTAACTTCCGGCTCTGGCTACACCTTC. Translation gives CASSLTSGSGYTF.

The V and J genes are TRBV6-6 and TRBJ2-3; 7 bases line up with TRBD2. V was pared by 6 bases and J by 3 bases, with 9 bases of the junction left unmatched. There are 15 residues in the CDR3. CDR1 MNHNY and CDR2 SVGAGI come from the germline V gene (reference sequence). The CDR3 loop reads CASSGLGGATDTQYF. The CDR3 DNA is TGTGCCAGCAGCGGACTAGGAGGAGCGACAGATACGCAGTATTTT.

The DNA for the CDR3 is TGTGCCAGTAGTATAGGGGTACCTAGCACAGATACGCAGTATTTT. Its protein is CASSIGVPSTDTQYF. The chain couples TRBV19 to TRBJ2-3; no firm D call. V was clipped by 1 base and J by 0 bases, with 8 bases between them. The CDR3 runs to 15 residues. Per germline, CDR1 LNHDA and CDR2 SQIVND (reference sequence).

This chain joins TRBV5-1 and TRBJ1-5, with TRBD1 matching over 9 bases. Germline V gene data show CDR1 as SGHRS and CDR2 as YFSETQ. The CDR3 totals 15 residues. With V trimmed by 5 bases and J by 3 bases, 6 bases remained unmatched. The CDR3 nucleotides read TGCGCCAGCAGTCCTGGACAGGGGAACAATCAGCCCCAGCATTTT. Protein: CASSPGQGNNQPQHF.

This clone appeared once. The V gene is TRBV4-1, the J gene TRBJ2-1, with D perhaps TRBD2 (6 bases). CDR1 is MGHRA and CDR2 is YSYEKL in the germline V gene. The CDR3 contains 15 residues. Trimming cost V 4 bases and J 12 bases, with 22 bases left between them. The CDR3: CASSPDNGSGVLQFF. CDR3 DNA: TGCGCCAGCAGCCCAGACAATGGTAGCGGAGTCTTGCAGTTCTTC.

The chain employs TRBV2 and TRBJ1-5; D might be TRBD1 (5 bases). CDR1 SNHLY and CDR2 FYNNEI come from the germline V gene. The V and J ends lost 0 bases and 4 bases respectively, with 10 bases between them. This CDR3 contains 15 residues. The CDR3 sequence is CASSEAGGLNQPQHF. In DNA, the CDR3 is TGTGCCAGCAGTGAAGCGGGGGGTTTGAATCAGCCCCAGCATTTT.

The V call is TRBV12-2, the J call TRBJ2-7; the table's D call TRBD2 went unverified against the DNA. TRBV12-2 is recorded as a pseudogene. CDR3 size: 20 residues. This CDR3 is CASRFLRWGDYQFLADEQYV. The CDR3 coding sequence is TGTGCAAGTCGCTTTTTACGCTGGGGAGACTACCAGTTTTTAGCGGACGAGCAGTACGTC.

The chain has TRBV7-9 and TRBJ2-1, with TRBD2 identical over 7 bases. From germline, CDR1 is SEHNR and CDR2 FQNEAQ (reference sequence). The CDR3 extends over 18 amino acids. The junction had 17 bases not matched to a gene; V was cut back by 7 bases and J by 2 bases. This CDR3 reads CASTPGWSGGLAYNEQFF. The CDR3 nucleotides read TGTGCCAGCACCCCGGGGTGGTCGGGAGGCCTGGCCTACAATGAGCAGTTCTTC.

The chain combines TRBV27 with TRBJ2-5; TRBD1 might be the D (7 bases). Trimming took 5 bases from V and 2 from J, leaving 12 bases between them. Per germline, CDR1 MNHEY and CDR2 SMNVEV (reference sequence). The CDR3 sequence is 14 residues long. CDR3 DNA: TGTGCCAGCAGTAGGGGGGACAGACAAGAGACCCAGTACTTC. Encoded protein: CASSRGDRQETQYF.

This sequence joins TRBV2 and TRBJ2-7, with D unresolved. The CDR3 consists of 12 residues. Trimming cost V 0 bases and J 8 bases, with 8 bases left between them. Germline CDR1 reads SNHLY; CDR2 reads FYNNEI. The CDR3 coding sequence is TGTGCCAGCAGTGAAGCCGCTAATAAGCAGTACGTC. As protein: CASSEAANKQYV.

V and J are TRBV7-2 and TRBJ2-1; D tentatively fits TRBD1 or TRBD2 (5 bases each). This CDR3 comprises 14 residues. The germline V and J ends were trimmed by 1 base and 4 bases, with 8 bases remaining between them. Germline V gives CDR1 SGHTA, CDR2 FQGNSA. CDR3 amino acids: CASSLGGDYNEQFF. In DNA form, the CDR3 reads TGTGCCAGCAGCTTAGGAGGGGATTACAATGAGCAGTTCTTC.

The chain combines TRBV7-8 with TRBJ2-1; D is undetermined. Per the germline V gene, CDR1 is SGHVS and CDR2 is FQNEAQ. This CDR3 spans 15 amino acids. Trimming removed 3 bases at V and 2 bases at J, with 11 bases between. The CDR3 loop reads CASSFEAPTYNEQFF. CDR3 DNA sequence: TGTGCCAGCAGCTTTGAAGCTCCTACCTACAATGAGCAGTTCTTC.

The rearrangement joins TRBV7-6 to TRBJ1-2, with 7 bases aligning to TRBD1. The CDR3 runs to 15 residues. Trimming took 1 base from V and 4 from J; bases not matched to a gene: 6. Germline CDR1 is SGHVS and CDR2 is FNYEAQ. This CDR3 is CASSLDRGGVYGYTF. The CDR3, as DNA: TGTGCCAGCAGCTTAGACAGGGGAGGGGTCTATGGCTACACCTTC.

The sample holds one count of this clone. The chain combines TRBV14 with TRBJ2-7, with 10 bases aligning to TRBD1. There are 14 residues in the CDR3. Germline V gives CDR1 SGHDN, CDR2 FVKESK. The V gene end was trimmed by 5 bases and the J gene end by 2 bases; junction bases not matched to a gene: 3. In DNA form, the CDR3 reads TGTGCCAGCAGCGAAGGACAGGGGGCCTACGAGCAGTACGTC. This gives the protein CASSEGQGAYEQYV.

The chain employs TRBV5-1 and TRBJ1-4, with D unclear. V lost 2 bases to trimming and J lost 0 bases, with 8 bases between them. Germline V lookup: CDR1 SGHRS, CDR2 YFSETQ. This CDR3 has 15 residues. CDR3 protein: CASSLTGSTNEKLFF. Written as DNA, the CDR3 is TGCGCCAGCAGCTTAACCGGGTCAACTAATGAAAAACTGTTTTTT.

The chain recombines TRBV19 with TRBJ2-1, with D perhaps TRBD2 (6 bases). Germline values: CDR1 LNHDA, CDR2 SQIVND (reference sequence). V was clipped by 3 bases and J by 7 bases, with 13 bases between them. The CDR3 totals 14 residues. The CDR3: CASSIFRGINEQFF. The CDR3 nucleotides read TGTGCCAGTAGTATTTTCCGGGGGATTAATGAGCAGTTCTTC.

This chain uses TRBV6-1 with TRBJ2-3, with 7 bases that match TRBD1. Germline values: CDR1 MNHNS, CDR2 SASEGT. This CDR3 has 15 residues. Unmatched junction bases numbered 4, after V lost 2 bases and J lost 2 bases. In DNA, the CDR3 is TGTGCCAGCAGTGAAACAGGGGCTATCACAGATACGCAGTATTTT. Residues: CASSETGAITDTQYF.

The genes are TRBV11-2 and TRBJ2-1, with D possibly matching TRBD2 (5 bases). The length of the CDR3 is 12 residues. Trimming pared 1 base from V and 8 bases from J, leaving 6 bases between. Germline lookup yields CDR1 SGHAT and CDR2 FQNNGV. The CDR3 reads CASSLGGDEQFF. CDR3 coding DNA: TGTGCCAGCAGCTTAGGGGGAGATGAGCAGTTCTTC.

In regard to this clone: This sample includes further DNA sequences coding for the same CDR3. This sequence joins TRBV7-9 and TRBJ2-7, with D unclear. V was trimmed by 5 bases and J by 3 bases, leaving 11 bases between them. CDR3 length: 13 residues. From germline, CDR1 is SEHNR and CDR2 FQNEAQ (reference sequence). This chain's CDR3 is CASSPKDGYEQYV. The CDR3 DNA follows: TGTGCCAGCAGCCCAAAGGACGGCTACGAGCAGTACGTC.

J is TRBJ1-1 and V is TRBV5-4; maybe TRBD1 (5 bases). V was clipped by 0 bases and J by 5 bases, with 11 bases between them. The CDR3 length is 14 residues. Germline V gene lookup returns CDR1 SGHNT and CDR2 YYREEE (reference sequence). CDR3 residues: CASSLEREGTEAFF. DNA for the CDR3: TGTGCCAGCAGCTTGGAAAGGGAGGGGACTGAAGCTTTCTTT.

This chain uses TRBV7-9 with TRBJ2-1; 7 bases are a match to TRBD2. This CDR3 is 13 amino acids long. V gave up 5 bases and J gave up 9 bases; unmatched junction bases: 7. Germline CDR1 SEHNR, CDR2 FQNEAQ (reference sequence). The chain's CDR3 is CASSRGGEGEQFF. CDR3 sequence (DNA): TGTGCCAGCAGCCGGGGAGGGGAGGGTGAGCAGTTCTTC. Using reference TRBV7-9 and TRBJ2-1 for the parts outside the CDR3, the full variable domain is DTGVSQNPRHKITKRGQNVTFRCDPISEHNRLYWYRQTLGQGPEFLTYFQNEAQLEKSRLLSDRFSAERPKGSFSTLEIQRTEQGDSAMYLCASSRGGEGEQFFGPGTRLTVL.

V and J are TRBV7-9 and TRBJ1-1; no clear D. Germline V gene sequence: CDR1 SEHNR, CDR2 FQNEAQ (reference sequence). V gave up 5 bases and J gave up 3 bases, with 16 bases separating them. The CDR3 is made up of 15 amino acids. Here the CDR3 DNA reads TGTGCCAGCAGCCACTTCGTTGTGTGGGACACTGAAGCTTTCTTT. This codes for CASSHFVVWDTEAFF.

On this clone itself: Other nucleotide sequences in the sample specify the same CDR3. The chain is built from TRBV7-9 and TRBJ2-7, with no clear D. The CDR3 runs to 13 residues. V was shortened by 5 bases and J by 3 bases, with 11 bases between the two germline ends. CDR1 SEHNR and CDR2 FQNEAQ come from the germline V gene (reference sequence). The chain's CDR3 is CASSPKDGYEQYV. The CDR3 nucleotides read TGTGCCAGCAGCCCGAAGGACGGCTACGAGCAGTACGTC.

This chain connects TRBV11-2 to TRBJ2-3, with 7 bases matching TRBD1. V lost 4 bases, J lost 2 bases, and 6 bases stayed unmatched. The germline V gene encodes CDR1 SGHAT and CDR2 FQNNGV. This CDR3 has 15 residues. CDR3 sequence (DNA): TGTGCCAGCAGCTGGTGGGGACAGTCCACAGATACGCAGTATTTT. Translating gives CASSWWGQSTDTQYF.